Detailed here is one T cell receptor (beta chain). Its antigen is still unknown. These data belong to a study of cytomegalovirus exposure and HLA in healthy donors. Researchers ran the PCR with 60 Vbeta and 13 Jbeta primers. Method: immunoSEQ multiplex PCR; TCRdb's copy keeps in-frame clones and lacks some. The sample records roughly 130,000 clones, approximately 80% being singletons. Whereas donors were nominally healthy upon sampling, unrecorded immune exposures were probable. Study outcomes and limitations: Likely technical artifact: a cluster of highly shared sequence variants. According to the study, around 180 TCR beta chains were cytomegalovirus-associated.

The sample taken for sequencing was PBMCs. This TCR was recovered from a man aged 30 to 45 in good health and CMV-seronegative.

The chain's CDR3 is CASSVAYRTPHEQFF. In DNA form, the CDR3 reads TGTGCCAGCAGCGTAGCTTATCGTACTCCCCATGAGCAGTTCTTC. The chain links TRBV9 to TRBJ2-1; D unclear. Between the trimmed V and J ends, which lost 0 bases and 8 bases, there was a span of 15 bases. The V gene's germline CDR1 is SGDLS and CDR2 YYNGEE. The CDR3 totals 15 residues. The complete variable domain, with remaining parts taken from reference TRBV9 and TRBJ2-1, reads DSGVTQTPKHLITATGQRVTLRCSPRSGDLSVYWYQQSLDQGLQFLIQYYNGEERAKGNILERFSAQQFPDLHSELNLSSLELGDSALYFCASSVAYRTPHEQFFGPGTRLTVL.